This T cell receptor (beta chain) was captured in a study of T cell repertoires in cytomegalovirus infection. MiXCR was run by TCRdb on the reads, yielding one entry per CDR3 protein. The sample holds roughly 720,000 distinct CDR3 sequences, roughly 35% seen once. Study results and caveats: Ex vivo responses were dominated by HLA-C-restricted CMV-specific TCR beta clonotypes.

V shed 5 bases and J shed 5 bases, with 6 bases lying between them. Germline V gene data show CDR1 as SGHAT and CDR2 as FQNNGV. The CDR3 spans 12 residues. This clonotype was seen many times. Its target is unknown. Material for sequencing was PBMCs. The TCR sequence derives from a human donor in good health (CMV status not recorded). Some clones in this sample may be carry-over from other donors' samples. The chain has TRBV11-2 and TRBJ1-4; D is unclear. The CDR3 here is CASSGRNEKLFF. For the CDR3, the DNA is TGTGCCAGCAGCGGTAGAAATGAAAAACTGTTTTTT.